Listed below are T cell receptor beta chains from one sample, sequenced in a study of stem cell transplantation in POMP-related autoinflammatory disease. This table comes from immunoSEQ multiplex PCR, and its TCRdb copy is limited to in-frame clones, with some not included. This sample has tens of thousands of clones, with roughly 93% found just once. Specimen: CD4+ T cells from PBMCs, collected after stem cell transplantation. The receptors here all came from a human patient with POMP-related autoinflammation and immune dysregulation (PRAID). Some of these T cells may belong to the graft donor. Each CDR3 is given with its conserved first and last residue. A D gene is named only where the DNA matches it firmly. Clone size is not always given. Where it is, it says once, few, many or a class for expanded clones.

V gene: TRBV28; D gene: NA; J gene: TRBJ1-5; clone size: NA; CDR3 DNA: TGTGCCAGCACGGAGTCGGGTAGCAATCAGCCCCAGCATTTT; CDR3 protein: CASTESGSNQPQHF
V gene: TRBV5-1; D gene: TRBD2; J gene: TRBJ2-5; clone size: NA; CDR3 DNA: TGCGCCAGCAGCCCCACTCCGACTAGCGGGGGAGAGACCCAGTACTTC; CDR3 protein: CASSPTPTSGGETQYF
V gene: TRBV5-1; D gene: NA; J gene: TRBJ1-3; clone size: NA; CDR3 DNA: TGCGCCAGCAGCTTGGATTATTCGCTTACTGGAAACACCATATATTTT; CDR3 protein: CASSLDYSLTGNTIYF
V gene: TRBV5-4; D gene: NA; J gene: TRBJ2-3; clone size: few; CDR3 DNA: TGTGCCAGCAGCGGATCCACAGATACGCAGTATTTT; CDR3 protein: CASSGSTDTQYF
V gene: TRBV12-3/TRBV12-4; D gene: TRBD1; J gene: TRBJ1-6; clone size: NA; CDR3 DNA: TGTGCCAGCAGGGACAGGGAGCAGTCACCCCTCCACTTT; CDR3 protein: CASRDREQSPLHF
V gene: TRBV29-1; D gene: TRBD1; J gene: TRBJ2-3; clone size: NA; CDR3 DNA: TGCAGCGTCGGGGACAGGGCGACAGATACGCAGTATTTT; CDR3 protein: CSVGDRATDTQYF
V gene: TRBV5-1; D gene: TRBD1; J gene: TRBJ2-5; clone size: NA; CDR3 DNA: TGCGCCAGCAGCGCCGGGACAGGGGAAGAGACCCAGTACTTC; CDR3 protein: CASSAGTGEETQYF
V gene: TRBV6-5; D gene: NA; J gene: TRBJ1-5; clone size: NA; CDR3 DNA: TGTGCCAGCAGCTCCCGGCGACCTAGCAATCAGCCCCAGCATTTT; CDR3 protein: CASSSRRPSNQPQHF
V gene: TRBV30; D gene: NA; J gene: TRBJ1-4; clone size: NA; CDR3 DNA: TGTGCCTGGGGCTCGAGCGTTAATGAAAAACTGTTTTTT; CDR3 protein: CAWGSSVNEKLFF
V gene: TRBV12-3/TRBV12-4; D gene: NA; J gene: TRBJ2-7; clone size: NA; CDR3 DNA: TGTGCCAGCAGTTTATGGGGCCGCTACGAGCAGTACTTC; CDR3 protein: CASSLWGRYEQYF
V gene: TRBV2; D gene: NA; J gene: TRBJ2-2; clone size: once; CDR3 DNA: TGTGCCAGCAGAGCCTCACGGAGAACCGGGGAGCTGTTTTTT; CDR3 protein: CASRASRRTGELFF
V gene: TRBV2; D gene: NA; J gene: TRBJ1-4; clone size: NA; CDR3 DNA: TGTGCCAGCACGAGACTCGCAACTAATGAAAAACTGTTTTTT; CDR3 protein: CASTRLATNEKLFF
V gene: TRBV24-1; D gene: NA; J gene: TRBJ1-5; clone size: NA; CDR3 DNA: TGTGCCACCAGTGACCCCGGGACCCCGGGCAATCAGCCCCAGCATTTT; CDR3 protein: CATSDPGTPGNQPQHF
V gene: TRBV6-4; D gene: NA; J gene: TRBJ2-2; clone size: NA; CDR3 DNA: TGTGCCAGCAAAGTCGACAGGTCGAACACCGGGGAGCTGTTTTTT; CDR3 protein: CASKVDRSNTGELFF
V gene: TRBV6-1; D gene: NA; J gene: TRBJ2-1; clone size: NA; CDR3 DNA: TGTGCCAGCAGTGAATCGTGGACAACCAGACGGCATGAGCAGTTCTTC; CDR3 protein: CASSESWTTRRHEQFF
V gene: TRBV2; D gene: NA; J gene: TRBJ1-4; clone size: NA; CDR3 DNA: TGTGCCAGCAGTGCGAGGAACAGTAATGAAAAACTGTTTTTT; CDR3 protein: CASSARNSNEKLFF
V gene: TRBV19; D gene: NA; J gene: TRBJ2-1; clone size: NA; CDR3 DNA: TGTGCCAGTAGTATCGCGTTAGGGCAGGGGACGATACATGAGCAGTTCTTC; CDR3 protein: CASSIALGQGTIHEQFF
V gene: TRBV27; D gene: NA; J gene: TRBJ1-1; clone size: NA; CDR3 DNA: TGTGCCAGCAGTTTAGTAACGGGCACTGAAGCTTTCTTT; CDR3 protein: CASSLVTGTEAFF
V gene: TRBV5-5; D gene: NA; J gene: TRBJ2-5; clone size: NA; CDR3 DNA: TGTGCCAGCAGCTTGATCGGGCCCGAGACCCAGTACTTC; CDR3 protein: CASSLIGPETQYF
V gene: TRBV1; D gene: NA; J gene: TRBJ2-6; clone size: NA; CDR3 DNA: TGCACCAGCAGAAGTCGGGCCAACGTCCTGACTTTC; CDR3 protein: CTSRSRANVLTF
V gene: TRBV5-1; D gene: TRBD2; J gene: TRBJ2-2; clone size: NA; CDR3 DNA: TGCGCCAGCAGCTTGGTAGCGGGGGGAAACACCGGGGAGCTGTTTTTT; CDR3 protein: CASSLVAGGNTGELFF
V gene: TRBV7-8; D gene: TRBD1; J gene: TRBJ1-6; clone size: NA; CDR3 DNA: TGTGCCAGCAGCTTAGGCCGGGACAGGGTCGGTTCACCCCTCCACTTT; CDR3 protein: CASSLGRDRVGSPLHF
V gene: TRBV29-1; D gene: TRBD2; J gene: TRBJ2-5; clone size: NA; CDR3 DNA: TGCAGCGTTGGTAAGGCGGGAGTAGAGACCCAGTACTTC; CDR3 protein: CSVGKAGVETQYF
V gene: TRBV15; D gene: TRBD2; J gene: TRBJ2-3; clone size: NA; CDR3 DNA: TGTGCCACCAGAGACGGGAGGGGGGCGGTAGATACGCAGTATTTT; CDR3 protein: CATRDGRGAVDTQYF
V gene: TRBV30; D gene: NA; J gene: TRBJ1-1; clone size: NA; CDR3 DNA: TGTGCCTGGAGGGGGACACCCTTCACTGAAGCTTTCTTT; CDR3 protein: CAWRGTPFTEAFF
V gene: TRBV28; D gene: TRBD2; J gene: TRBJ2-7; clone size: NA; CDR3 DNA: TGTGCCAGCAGTCGAGCGGGAGCTGGCTACGAGCAGTACTTC; CDR3 protein: CASSRAGAGYEQYF
V gene: TRBV29-1; D gene: TRBD1; J gene: TRBJ2-6; clone size: NA; CDR3 DNA: TGCAGCGCCCGACAGGGGACAGGGACTGGGGCCAACGTCCTGACTTTC; CDR3 protein: CSARQGTGTGANVLTF
V gene: TRBV28; D gene: NA; J gene: TRBJ2-3; clone size: once; CDR3 DNA: TGTGCCAGCAGTCCAGGGCCACGCGATACGCAGTATTTT; CDR3 protein: CASSPGPRDTQYF
V gene: TRBV3-1/TRBV3-2; D gene: NA; J gene: TRBJ2-5; clone size: NA; CDR3 DNA: TGTGCCAGCAGCCTTCGGGTTGGGGGGCAAGAGACCCAGTACTTC; CDR3 protein: CASSLRVGGQETQYF
V gene: TRBV3-1/TRBV3-2; D gene: NA; J gene: TRBJ2-2; clone size: NA; CDR3 DNA: TGTGCCAGCAGCCCACAGATGGGTGGGACGTACACCGGGGAGCTGTTTTTT; CDR3 protein: CASSPQMGGTYTGELFF
V gene: TRBV7-3; D gene: NA; J gene: TRBJ2-1; clone size: NA; CDR3 DNA: TGTGCCAGCAGCTTAGGTCCGGGTCGGGGCAATGAGCAGTTCTTC; CDR3 protein: CASSLGPGRGNEQFF
V gene: TRBV28; D gene: NA; J gene: TRBJ1-1; clone size: NA; CDR3 DNA: TGTGCCAGCAGCCTTGATGGGAGAAACACTGAAGCTTTCTTT; CDR3 protein: CASSLDGRNTEAFF
V gene: TRBV11-2; D gene: TRBD2; J gene: TRBJ2-4; clone size: NA; CDR3 DNA: TGTGCCAGCAGCTTAGGGATAGCGGGGAAAAACATTCAGTACTTC; CDR3 protein: CASSLGIAGKNIQYF
V gene: TRBV10-3; D gene: TRBD1; J gene: TRBJ2-1; clone size: NA; CDR3 DNA: TGTGCCATCAGCTGGACAGGGGAGAACAAACTCCTTCACAATGAGCAGTTCTTC; CDR3 protein: CAISWTGENKLLHNEQFF
V gene: TRBV29-1; D gene: TRBD1; J gene: TRBJ1-1; clone size: NA; CDR3 DNA: TGCAGCGCCACAGGGGACATGAACACTGAAGCTTTCTTT; CDR3 protein: CSATGDMNTEAFF
V gene: TRBV28; D gene: TRBD1; J gene: TRBJ2-7; clone size: NA; CDR3 DNA: TGTGCCAGCAGTGGATCTCACGCACAGGGGGATTCCCTGTTC; CDR3 protein: CASSGSHAQGDSLF
V gene: TRBV10-2; D gene: NA; J gene: TRBJ2-5; clone size: NA; CDR3 DNA: TGCGCCAGCAGTGAGTCGATCACAGGAGAAGATCAAGAGACCCAGTACTTC; CDR3 protein: CASSESITGEDQETQYF
V gene: TRBV10-3; D gene: NA; J gene: TRBJ2-3; clone size: NA; CDR3 DNA: TGTGCCATCAGTGAGTCATCGCTAGACACAGATACGCAGTATTTT; CDR3 protein: CAISESSLDTDTQYF
V gene: TRBV5-1; D gene: TRBD1; J gene: TRBJ2-6; clone size: NA; CDR3 DNA: TGCGCCAGCAGGACCGGGACAGCGTCTGGGGCCAACGTCCTGACTTTC; CDR3 protein: CASRTGTASGANVLTF
V gene: TRBV10-2; D gene: TRBD1; J gene: TRBJ2-3; clone size: NA; CDR3 DNA: TGCGCCAGCAGTGAGTCGGGGGACAGTCGGACCACAGATACGCAGTATTTT; CDR3 protein: CASSESGDSRTTDTQYF
V gene: TRBV6-5; D gene: NA; J gene: TRBJ2-1; clone size: NA; CDR3 DNA: TGTGCCAGCAGTTACGGGCTCATTTCCTACAATGAGCAGTTCTTC; CDR3 protein: CASSYGLISYNEQFF
V gene: TRBV7-2; D gene: TRBD1; J gene: TRBJ1-4; clone size: NA; CDR3 DNA: TGTGCCAGCAGCTTAGGGGGACAGACTAATGAAAAACTGTTTTTT; CDR3 protein: CASSLGGQTNEKLFF
V gene: TRBV4-1; D gene: TRBD1; J gene: TRBJ1-4; clone size: NA; CDR3 DNA: TGCGCCAGCAGCCAAGCCCGACAGGGGGCTTTTTCTAATGAAAAACTGTTTTTT; CDR3 protein: CASSQARQGAFSNEKLFF
V gene: TRBV5-8; D gene: TRBD1; J gene: TRBJ2-5; clone size: NA; CDR3 DNA: TGTGCCAGCCCTACCGACAGGGGCCAAGAGACCCAGTACTTC; CDR3 protein: CASPTDRGQETQYF
V gene: TRBV2; D gene: TRBD2; J gene: TRBJ2-3; clone size: NA; CDR3 DNA: TGTGCCAGCAGTGGTGGACTAGCGGGGGCAGATACGCAGTATTTT; CDR3 protein: CASSGGLAGADTQYF
V gene: TRBV3-1/TRBV3-2; D gene: NA; J gene: TRBJ1-2; clone size: NA; CDR3 DNA: TGTGCCAGCAGCCCCCGGACAGCTAACTATGGCTACACCTTC; CDR3 protein: CASSPRTANYGYTF
V gene: TRBV7-2; D gene: NA; J gene: TRBJ2-7; clone size: NA; CDR3 DNA: TGTGCCAGCAGCTTATCGGCCGGGTACGAGCAGTACTTC; CDR3 protein: CASSLSAGYEQYF
V gene: TRBV28; D gene: NA; J gene: TRBJ1-5; clone size: NA; CDR3 DNA: TGTGCCAGCATCCCGGGGGGGGGCTACAATCAGCCCCAGCATTTT; CDR3 protein: CASIPGGGYNQPQHF
V gene: TRBV15; D gene: NA; J gene: TRBJ1-4; clone size: NA; CDR3 DNA: TGTGCCACCAGCCACGGAACGTTAAGGGGGGCAGGGGAGGATGAAAAACTGTTTTTT; CDR3 protein: CATSHGTLRGAGEDEKLFF
V gene: TRBV24-1; D gene: TRBD2; J gene: TRBJ2-5; clone size: NA; CDR3 DNA: TGTGCCACCAGTGATTTAGGGACTAGCGGGGGGCTAGAGACCCAGTACTTC; CDR3 protein: CATSDLGTSGGLETQYF
V gene: TRBV7-9; D gene: TRBD2; J gene: TRBJ2-3; clone size: few; CDR3 DNA: TGTGCCAGCAGGGGAGCGGGGGGGCTTTCAGATACGCAGTATTTT; CDR3 protein: CASRGAGGLSDTQYF
V gene: TRBV10-3; D gene: TRBD1; J gene: TRBJ2-3; clone size: NA; CDR3 DNA: TGTGCCATCAGTGAGGGGGACAGCCGACGGGCAGATACGCAGTATTTT; CDR3 protein: CAISEGDSRRADTQYF